This T cell receptor beta chain is drawn from a study of blood T cell repertoires in COVID-19. As for the study in general: The United States, Italy and Spain provided the acute and convalescent COVID-19 samples. PBMCs, B-cell-depleted T cells, or T cells provided the cDNA or gDNA that made up the material.

This CDR3 comprises 16 residues. Germline CDR1 SGHTA, CDR2 FQGNSA. V was clipped by 4 bases and J by 2 bases; unmatched bases: 8. Libraries were prepared by immunoSEQ multiplex PCR; TCRdb keeps only in-frame clonotypes and omits some of them. The table lists about 160,000 clones, 92% of them singletons, with about 5.3% in the top ten. Seattle's cohort entered during active infection and was followed longitudinally. The chain couples TRBV7-2 to TRBJ2-7; 10 bases match TRBD1. Sequences were obtained from peripheral blood. This receptor was taken from a man aged 25-45 years with COVID-19, enrolled during active disease. The CDR3 bases are TGTGCCAGCAGCTCCCCTGGACAGGGGGAGGCCTACGAGCAGTACTTC. Its translation is CASSSPGQGEAYEQYF.